A selection of T cell receptor beta chains follows, all from one sample in a study of cytomegalovirus exposure and HLA in healthy donors. Clones were sequenced by immunoSEQ multiplex PCR, and TCRdb holds only the in-frame ones, with some missing. The repertoire consists of 110,000 to 150,000 clones, with approximately 73% occurring once and the leading ten covering 1% to 1.5%. Sequencing input: PBMCs. The receptors originated from a woman aged 40-49 years in good health and CMV-seronegative. The CDR3 runs from the conserved cysteine through the conserved F or W. The D gene is left open where the match is weak. Clone size, where shown, is once, few, many, or a class for clones that have expanded.

clone_size,v_call,j_call,d_call,cdr3_aa,cdr3_nt
NA,TRBV7-9,TRBJ2-5,TRBD2,CASSLGGLTQETQYF,TGTGCCAGCAGCTTAGGGGGACTAACCCAAGAGACCCAGTACTTC
NA,TRBV5-6,TRBJ2-3,NA,CASSQIVARSTDTQYF,TGTGCCAGCAGCCAGATCGTGGCTAGGAGTACAGATACGCAGTATTTT
NA,TRBV5-6,TRBJ1-6,TRBD1,CASSLTTGASPLHF,TGTGCCAGCAGCTTGACTACAGGGGCTTCACCCCTCCACTTT
NA,TRBV5-4,TRBJ1-1,NA,CASSLRGGKEAFF,TGTGCCAGCAGCTTGCGTGGGGGGAAAGAAGCTTTCTTT
NA,TRBV5-1,TRBJ2-5,NA,CASSLAGLAAGQETQYF,TGCGCCAGCAGCTTGGCCGGTCTGGCGGCGGGCCAAGAGACCCAGTACTTC
NA,TRBV7-8,TRBJ2-1,TRBD2,CASSLANPLAGDLYNEQFF,TGTGCCAGCAGCTTAGCTAACCCCCTAGCGGGGGACCTCTACAATGAGCAGTTCTTC
NA,TRBV7-9,TRBJ2-2,NA,CASSLGGVTGELFF,TGTGCCAGCAGCTTAGGCGGGGTTACCGGGGAGCTGTTTTTT
NA,TRBV27,TRBJ1-1,NA,CASSFALGSTEAFF,TGTGCCAGCAGTTTCGCGTTAGGGAGCACTGAAGCTTTCTTT
few,TRBV7-3,TRBJ1-3,NA,CASSLNPQGAGNTIYF,TGTGCCAGCAGCTTAAATCCCCAGGGTGCTGGAAACACCATATATTTT
NA,TRBV2,TRBJ2-7,NA,CASSGGGTSYEQYF,TGTGCCAGCAGTGGGGGCGGCACCAGCTACGAGCAGTACTTC
NA,TRBV11-2,TRBJ2-5,TRBD2,CASSLEGLAKQETQYF,TGTGCCAGCAGCTTAGAGGGACTAGCTAAACAAGAGACCCAGTACTTC
NA,TRBV7-2,TRBJ1-2,TRBD1,CASSSTGEVGYTF,TGTGCCAGCAGCTCGACAGGGGAGGTTGGCTACACCTTC
NA,TRBV2,TRBJ1-4,NA,CASSEAEKLFF,TGTGCCAGCAGTGAGGCTGAAAAACTGTTTTTT
NA,TRBV5-6,TRBJ2-3,TRBD2,CASSLGLAGGDTQYF,TGTGCCAGCAGCTTGGGGCTAGCGGGGGGAGATACGCAGTATTTT
NA,TRBV28,TRBJ1-2,NA,CASSLAETNYGYTF,TGTGCCAGCAGTTTAGCTGAGACTAACTATGGCTACACCTTC
NA,TRBV10-3,TRBJ1-2,NA,CAISEQGNYGYTF,TGTGCCATCAGCGAGCAGGGGAACTATGGCTACACCTTC
NA,TRBV5-4,TRBJ1-2,NA,CASSGGSLANYGYTF,TGTGCCAGCAGCGGCGGTAGTTTGGCTAACTATGGCTACACCTTC
once,TRBV4-2,TRBJ2-5,TRBD2,CASSPGLAVKETQYF,TGTGCCAGCAGCCCAGGACTAGCGGTGAAAGAGACCCAGTACTTC
NA,TRBV7-2,TRBJ1-1,NA,CASSLQQGNTEAFF,TGTGCCAGCAGCTTACAACAGGGGAACACTGAAGCTTTCTTT
NA,TRBV7-5,TRBJ2-3,NA,CARSLGRGTDTQYF,TGTGCCAGAAGCTTGGGGCGGGGTACAGATACGCAGTATTTT